Following are 18 T cell receptor beta chains from one sample sequenced in a study of cytotoxic CD8 clonotypes in ibrutinib-treated CLL. Sequenced by immunoSEQ multiplex PCR; TCRdb stores in-frame clones only, minus some. The sample includes about 35,000 clones, roughly 50% of them seen just once. This material consisted of PBMCs, taken before ibrutinib treatment. Source of these receptors: a human donor with chronic lymphocytic leukemia.

The chain has TRBV7-8 and TRBJ1-2; D uncertain. The V gene's germline CDR1 is SGHVS and CDR2 FQNEAQ. The V and J ends lost 5 bases and 6 bases respectively, with 10 bases between them. This CDR3 spans 12 amino acids. The CDR3 loop reads CASSNHADGYTF. The DNA for the CDR3 is TGTGCCAGCAGCAATCATGCGGATGGCTACACCTTC.

The V call is TRBV6-1, the J call TRBJ1-1; D is unresolved. The CDR3 length is 12 residues. Deletions cut 6 bases from V and 1 base from J, with 6 bases between. CDR1 and CDR2 (germline): MNHNS, SASEGT. The CDR3 sequence: CASREKNTEAFF. The CDR3 DNA is TGTGCCAGCAGGGAAAAGAACACTGAAGCTTTCTTT.

V is TRBV2 and J is TRBJ1-6; D gene unclear. CDR3 size: 16 residues. Per germline, CDR1 SNHLY and CDR2 FYNNEI. V was shortened by 4 bases and J by 7 bases, with 17 bases between the two germline ends. In DNA form, the CDR3 reads TGTGCCAGCAGTGTATCTGGAGCAATGACGAATTCACCCCTCCACTTT. Amino acid sequence: CASSVSGAMTNSPLHF.

The chain joins TRBV6-1 to TRBJ1-6, with a tentative D call TRBD1 (5 bases). Trimming stripped 2 bases from V and 9 bases from J, with 20 bases between. This CDR3 spans 17 amino acids. The germline CDR1 and CDR2 sequences are MNHNS and SASEGT. CDR3 nucleotide sequence: TGTGCCAGCAGTGAACCCCACCGGATGGGACGGGGTTCACCCCTCCACTTT. Encoded protein: CASSEPHRMGRGSPLHF.

By share, this clone counts as medium-sized. V gene TRBV5-1 combines with J gene TRBJ1-2; D might be TRBD1 (6 bases). This CDR3 comprises 17 residues. Germline V gene sequence: CDR1 SGHRS, CDR2 YFSETQ. V lost 4 bases to trimming and J lost 4 bases, with 23 bases between them. Here the CDR3 DNA reads TGCGCCAGCAGCCCGGCCGCCGGGGGGCTCCTCGGCTATGGCTACACCTTC. Translation: CASSPAAGGLLGYGYTF.

With respect to this clone: Other DNA sequences in this specimen translate into the identical CDR3. The chain uses TRBV2 and TRBJ2-5; tentative D call: TRBD1 (5 bases). The germline V gene has CDR1 SNHLY and CDR2 FYNNEI. This CDR3 has 11 amino acids. Trimming removed 7 bases from V and 5 bases from J, with 8 bases in between. The CDR3 region is CASKGLETQYF. As DNA, the CDR3 is TGTGCCAGCAAGGGGTTGGAGACCCAGTACTTC.

CDR3 nucleotide sequence: TGTGCCAGCAGCTTCGGGACAGACCCCGGGGAGCTGTTTTTT. The encoded protein is CASSFGTDPGELFF. The chain uses TRBV7-3 and TRBJ2-2; TRBD1 matches at 7 bases. The CDR3 is made up of 14 amino acids. CDR1 and CDR2 from the germline V gene are SGHTA and FQGTGA. The V and J ends lost 3 bases and 6 bases, in that order; junction bases with no gene match: 4.

The chain employs TRBV29-1 and TRBJ1-1; 11 bases align to TRBD1. J gave up 7 bases and V 7 bases, and 5 bases lay outside the gene matches. This CDR3 region has 12 residues. Germline lookup yields CDR1 SQVTM and CDR2 ANQGSEA. CDR3 bases: TGCAGCGGCGGACAGGGGGCAAATGAAGCTTTCTTT. It codes for CSGGQGANEAFF.

This clone has only a few counts. The chain links TRBV6-5 to TRBJ2-5; D unresolved. V was pared by 6 bases and J by 4 bases, with 6 bases between. Per the germline V gene, CDR1 is MNHEY and CDR2 is SVGAGI. The CDR3 is made up of 11 amino acids. The DNA for the CDR3 is TGTGCCAGCAGCCGCGCAGAGACCCAGTACTTC. Residues: CASSRAETQYF.

This clone was detected only a few times. V usage is TRBV5-1 and J usage is TRBJ1-2; TRBD1 matches 9 bases. The CDR3 runs to 17 residues. From germline, CDR1 is SGHRS and CDR2 YFSETQ. After removal of 2 bases from V and 3 bases from J, the junction contained 11 bases not matched to a gene. The CDR3 protein is CASSFDPGTGYYYGYTF. The DNA of the CDR3 is TGCGCCAGCAGCTTCGACCCCGGGACAGGGTATTACTATGGCTACACCTTC.

The chain joins TRBV6-6 to TRBJ1-5; D perhaps matches TRBD1 (5 bases). V shed 4 bases and J shed 3 bases, with 10 bases lying between them. CDR3 length equals 14 residues. CDR1 is MNHNY and CDR2 is SVGAGI in the germline V gene (reference sequence). The CDR3 DNA follows: TGTGCCAGCAGTTTGGGACTAGACAATCAGCCCCAGCATTTT. Amino acid sequence: CASSLGLDNQPQHF.

The V gene is TRBV2, the J gene TRBJ2-5; D remains unclear. CDR1 and CDR2 from the germline V gene are SNHLY and FYNNEI. Deletions cut 4 bases from V and 0 bases from J, with 9 bases between. The CDR3 is 14 residues long. This chain's CDR3 is CASSVWRHQETQYF. Written as DNA, the CDR3 is TGTGCCAGCAGTGTCTGGCGGCACCAAGAGACCCAGTACTTC.

The CDR3: CASSITGLVETQYF. The CDR3 DNA reads as TGTGCCAGTAGTATCACCGGGTTGGTAGAGACCCAGTACTTC. The chain links TRBV19 to TRBJ2-5, with D unresolved. The CDR3 length is 14 residues. CDR1 is LNHDA, CDR2 SQIVND, per germline (reference sequence). Trimming took off 3 bases at V and 4 bases at J, with 12 bases between the two ends.

The rearrangement joins TRBV13 to TRBJ1-5; D is unclear. Germline CDR1 is PRHDT and CDR2 is FYEKMQ (reference sequence). This CDR3 has 13 residues. Deletions cut 2 bases from V and 5 bases from J, with 7 bases between. The CDR3 coding sequence is TGTGCCAGCAGCTTATTCAGGTATCAGCCCCAGCATTTT. Translated, it gives CASSLFRYQPQHF.

The rearrangement uses TRBV9 and TRBJ2-1, with 9 bases identical to TRBD2. The V segment lost 2 bases and the J segment 6 bases; nucleotides outside the gene matches: 9. The CDR3 consists of 16 residues. Germline values: CDR1 SGDLS, CDR2 YYNGEE. The CDR3, as DNA: TGTGCCAGCAGCGTTTCTCTACTAGCGGGTTTCAATGAGCAGTTCTTC. It specifies CASSVSLLAGFNEQFF.

The gene calls are TRBV11-2 and TRBJ1-1; tentatively, D is TRBD1 (5 bases). Germline V gene data show CDR1 as SGHAT and CDR2 as FQNNGV. The CDR3 is 14 residues long. V was shortened by 2 bases and J by 5 bases, with 12 bases between the two germline ends. The CDR3: CASSLSGRVTEAFF. The CDR3 DNA sequence: TGTGCCAGCAGCTTATCGGGCAGGGTGACTGAAGCTTTCTTT. The full variable domain, with the rest looked up from reference TRBV11-2 and TRBJ1-1, is EAGVAQSPRYKIIEKRQSVAFWCNPISGHATLYWYQQILGQGPKLLIQFQNNGVVDDSQLPKDRFSAERLKGVDSTLKIQPAKLEDSAVYLCASSLSGRVTEAFFGQGTRLTVV.

This clone has only a few counts. The chain uses TRBV7-2 and TRBJ1-2; D is undetermined. Germline lookup yields CDR1 SGHTA and CDR2 FQGNSA. This CDR3 comprises 15 residues. Trimming shortened V by 0 bases and J by 2 bases, and 10 bases separated the two germline ends. The CDR3 region is CASSLATAFNYGYTF. In nucleotides, the CDR3 is TGTGCCAGCAGCTTAGCCACAGCATTCAACTATGGCTACACCTTC. Combining the CDR3 with reference TRBV7-2 and TRBJ1-2 gives the whole variable domain GAGVSQSPSNKVTEKGKDVELRCDPISGHTALYWYRQSLGQGLEFLIYFQGNSAPDKSGLPSDRFSAERTGGSVSTLTIQRTQQEDSAVYLCASSLATAFNYGYTFGSGTRLTVV.

The gene calls are TRBV7-9 and TRBJ1-6; TRBD1 is a possible D gene (5 bases). The CDR3 runs to 12 residues. Germline V gene sequence: CDR1 SEHNR, CDR2 FQNEAQ (reference sequence). V was pared by 7 bases and J by 10 bases, with 11 bases between. As DNA, the CDR3 is TGTGCCAGCACCTGGGGCAGCTCACCCCTCCACTTT. This gives the protein CASTWGSSPLHF. The variable domain in full, with the rest retrieved from reference TRBV7-9 and TRBJ1-6, is DTGVSQNPRHKITKRGQNVTFRCDPISEHNRLYWYRQTLGQGPEFLTYFQNEAQLEKSRLLSDRFSAERPKGSFSTLEIQRTEQGDSAMYLCASTWGSSPLHFGNGTRLTVT.